This T cell receptor (beta chain) appears in the sequencing data of a study of blood T cell repertoires in COVID-19. Germline trimming cut 5 bases from V and 5 bases from J; bases unmatched to any gene: 5. CDR3 length: 14 amino acids. Germline V gene lookup returns CDR1 LNHDA and CDR2 SQIVND (reference sequence). Here immunoSEQ multiplex PCR was the method, and the copy in TCRdb shows in-frame clones only, minus some. The table records 200,000 to 250,000 clones, 75% to 90% of them present only once. This receptor was identified in a man aged 55 to 70 who had recovered from COVID-19. Sequencing used peripheral blood. The chain is built from TRBV19 and TRBJ2-1; 8 bases map to TRBD1. The CDR3 region has the DNA TGTGCCAGTAGTGAAACGGGACAGGACAATGAGCAGTTCTTC. It translates to CASSETGQDNEQFF.